This TCR beta chain is from a study of OX40 agonist ivuxolimab in advanced cancers. Study-level information: While on treatment, patients had intravenous ivuxolimab at 0.01 to 10 mg/kg every 2 weeks. Three patients showed partial responses: one hepatocellular carcinoma and two cutaneous melanoma cases.

Some clones are missing from TCRdb's copy, which holds only in-frame ones; the method was immunoSEQ multiplex PCR. The sample carries 50,000 to 55,000 clones, 70% to 90% recorded once. Systemic immunosuppression or a history of autoimmune disease excluded patients. V gave up 7 bases and J gave up 1 base, with 10 bases separating them. Germline-derived CDR1 and CDR2 are SNHLY and FYNNEI. CDR3 length: 13 residues. For this clone: Its antigen remains unknown.

General observations from the study: Among expanded peripheral T cells, antigen specificity went undetermined.

The TCR sequence derives from an adult with an advanced solid tumor such as melanoma, head and neck, liver or kidney cancer. The specimen comprised CD4+ or CD8+ T cells sorted from blood, sampled in a trial of the OX40 agonist ivuxolimab. The rearrangement joins TRBV2 to TRBJ1-1; the D gene is possibly TRBD1 (5 bases). CDR3 amino acids: CASIFDRNTEAFF. In DNA form, the CDR3 reads TGTGCCAGCATCTTTGACAGGAACACTGAAGCTTTCTTT.